The 29 T cell receptor beta chains below were found in one sample sequenced in a study of Graves' ophthalmopathy and Graves' hyperthyroidism. Amplification of the TCR beta CDR3 regions used RNA transcripts (as template). After a first-round RT-PCR with HTBI primers, a second-round multiplex PCR was run. From the multiplex PCR reads, TCRdb called clonotypes with MiXCR, one entry per CDR3 protein. The data contain 150,000 or so distinct CDR3 sequences, roughly 36% of them seen just once; the ten biggest clones take up 8% to 9.5%. Sequencing input: peripheral blood. These receptor sequences come from a man in his thirties or forties with Graves' ophthalmopathy.

In its sample, this clonotype was seen many times. This rearrangement joins TRBV5-1 to TRBJ1-5; D might be TRBD1 (5 bases). The CDR3 sequence is 15 residues long. Trimming removed 0 bases at V and 1 base at J, with 8 bases between. Germline CDR1 and CDR2: SGHRS and YFSETQ. Written as DNA, the CDR3 is TGCGCCAGCAGCTTGGTACCAGGGAGCAATCAGCCCCAGCATTTT. The encoded protein is CASSLVPGSNQPQHF.

This sequence joins TRBV12-3 or TRBV12-4 and TRBJ1-6; 8 bases are a match to TRBD1. Trimming took 5 bases from V and 6 from J; bases not matched to a gene: 3. CDR3 length: 14 amino acids. As DNA, the CDR3 is TGTGCCAGCAGTATTGGACAGGGTAATTCACCCCTCCACTTT. Its protein is CASSIGQGNSPLHF.

V gene TRBV6-5 combines with J gene TRBJ2-7; the D is unclear. The CDR3 is 15 amino acids. Per germline, CDR1 MNHEY and CDR2 SVGAGI. The V gene lost 3 bases and the J gene lost 4 bases, with 16 bases spanning the gap. This CDR3 is CASSYLYGSKYEQYF. Here the CDR3 DNA reads TGTGCCAGCAGTTATCTCTACGGCAGCAAATACGAGCAGTACTTC.

This chain uses TRBV28 with TRBJ2-3; D is unresolved. This CDR3 region has 10 residues. Looked up from germline, CDR1 is MDHEN and CDR2 is SYDVKM. Trimming took off 11 bases at V and 7 bases at J, with 10 bases between the two ends. Written as DNA, the CDR3 is TGTGCCGCCTTCAGGTATACGCAGTATTTT. It yields the protein CAAFRYTQYF. Supplemented by reference TRBV28 and TRBJ2-3, the full variable domain reads DVKVTQSSRYLVKRTGEKVFLECVQDMDHENMFWYRQDPGLGLRLIYFSYDVKMKEKGDIPEGYSVSREKKERFSLILESASTNQTSMYLCAAFRYTQYFGPGTRLTVL.

This clonotype was detected many times. The chain employs TRBV19 and TRBJ1-6; TRBD1 aligns across 7 bases. Per the germline V gene, CDR1 is LNHDA and CDR2 is SQIVND (reference sequence). V was clipped by 6 bases and J by 5 bases; unmatched bases: 4. The CDR3 is 14 residues long. The CDR3 protein is CASSTGADNSPLHF. CDR3 sequence (DNA): TGTGCCAGTAGCACAGGGGCGGATAATTCACCCCTCCACTTT.

The chain is built from TRBV6-1 and TRBJ2-5, with 9 positions matching TRBD2. V was clipped by 3 bases and J by 2 bases; unmatched bases: 4. The germline V gene has CDR1 MNHNS and CDR2 SASEGT. The CDR3 is made up of 15 amino acids. The CDR3 DNA is TGTGCCAGCAGTGATCAGCGGGGGGTACAAGAGACCCAGTACTTC. It yields the protein CASSDQRGVQETQYF.

This clonotype was found many times. This sequence joins TRBV4-2 and TRBJ1-5; no clear D gene. This CDR3 spans 13 amino acids. Germline CDR1 is LGHNA and CDR2 is YNFKEQ. The V end lost 0 bases, the J end lost 4 bases, and 4 bases lay between the germline ends. The CDR3 protein is CASSQDGNQPQHF. CDR3 bases: TGTGCCAGCAGCCAAGATGGGAATCAGCCCCAGCATTTT.

This clonotype was recorded many times. The gene calls are TRBV7-2 and TRBJ1-2; D perhaps matches TRBD1 (5 bases). Germline V gives CDR1 SGHTA, CDR2 FQGNSA. The length of the CDR3 is 13 residues. Trimming removed 3 bases from V and 2 bases from J, with 7 bases in between. The chain's CDR3 is CASSFKGNYGYTF. Here the CDR3 DNA reads TGTGCCAGCAGCTTCAAGGGGAACTATGGCTACACCTTC. The variable domain in full, completed from reference TRBV7-2 and TRBJ1-2, reads GAGVSQSPSNKVTEKGKDVELRCDPISGHTALYWYRQSLGQGLEFLIYFQGNSAPDKSGLPSDRFSAERTGGSVSTLTIQRTQQEDSAVYLCASSFKGNYGYTFGSGTRLTVV.

The V call is TRBV7-9, the J call TRBJ2-5; 8 bases map to TRBD1. Germline V gene lookup returns CDR1 SEHNR and CDR2 FQNEAQ (reference sequence). V gave up 7 bases and J gave up 5 bases; unmatched junction bases: 9. This CDR3 contains 14 residues. The CDR3: CASTNRNRGETQYF. CDR3 bases: TGTGCCAGCACCAACAGAAACAGGGGGGAGACCCAGTACTTC.

Many counts were recorded for this clonotype. This rearrangement joins TRBV28 to TRBJ1-2, with a possible D match to TRBD1 (5 bases). CDR3 length equals 14 residues. The V gene's germline CDR1 is MDHEN and CDR2 SYDVKM. Trimming left V 2 bases short and J 7 bases short, with 14 bases between. The CDR3 here is CASSLQDKARGYTF. The CDR3 nucleotides are TGTGCCAGCAGTTTACAGGACAAGGCGCGTGGCTACACCTTC.

The rearrangement links TRBV15 to TRBJ2-5; weak D call: TRBD1 (6 bases). The germline V gene encodes CDR1 LNHNV and CDR2 YYDKDF (reference sequence). This CDR3 region has 16 residues. V lost 0 bases and J 3 bases, leaving 14 bases between the germline ends. The CDR3 DNA is TGTGCCACCAGCAGAGATTATTTGACAGGAAAAGAGACCCAGTACTTC. Encoded protein: CATSRDYLTGKETQYF.

This clonotype was detected only a few times. V and J are TRBV2 and TRBJ2-7, with 11 bases identical to TRBD1. J lost 7 bases, V lost 6 bases, and 5 bases had no gene match. From germline, CDR1 is SNHLY and CDR2 FYNNEI. The CDR3 contains 13 residues. The CDR3 protein is CASSLGQGGEQYF. The CDR3 bases are TGTGCCAGCAGCCTGGGACAGGGGGGAGAGCAGTACTTC.

This clonotype appeared many times. The chain is built from TRBV4-2 and TRBJ2-2, with TRBD2 identical over 13 bases. The CDR3 is 18 residues long. The ends lost 3 bases at V and 5 bases at J; junction bases unmatched: 9. Germline V gene lookup returns CDR1 LGHNA and CDR2 YNFKEQ. The CDR3 bases are TGTGCCAGCAGCCACCTACTAGCGGGAGGGCCCGCGACCGGGGAGCTGTTTTTT. Translating gives CASSHLLAGGPATGELFF.

This clonotype was seen repeatedly, ten times or more. The V gene is TRBV6-5, the J gene TRBJ1-5; TRBD1 is a possible D gene (5 bases). V was shortened by 2 bases and J by 4 bases, with 12 bases between the two germline ends. The germline V gene encodes CDR1 MNHEY and CDR2 SVGAGI. The CDR3 loop spans 15 amino acids. CDR3 sequence: CASSYSQGENQPQHF. CDR3 nucleotides: TGTGCCAGCAGTTACAGCCAGGGCGAAAATCAGCCCCAGCATTTT.

The CDR3: CASSVAGQGWETQYF. The CDR3, as DNA: TGTGCCAGCAGCGTAGCGGGACAGGGTTGGGAGACCCAGTACTTC. The chain has TRBV6-1 and TRBJ2-5; D perhaps matches TRBD1 (9 bases). Deletions cut 6 bases from V and 5 bases from J, with 19 bases between. Germline assignment: CDR1 MNHNS and CDR2 SASEGT. The CDR3 loop spans 15 amino acids.

This clonotype was seen a single time. The V gene is TRBV6-5, the J gene TRBJ2-7; the D gene is possibly TRBD1 (7 bases). V was clipped by 5 bases and J by 3 bases, with 14 bases between them. The CDR3 consists of 14 residues. The germline V gene encodes CDR1 MNHEY and CDR2 SVGAGI. The CDR3 sequence is CASSNRQGLYEQYF. CDR3 nucleotide sequence: TGTGCCAGCAGTAACCGACAGGGACTCTACGAGCAGTACTTC.

At least ten counts were recorded for this clonotype. V is TRBV18 and J is TRBJ1-1; D perhaps matches TRBD1 (6 bases). The CDR3 covers 15 residues. The germline V gene encodes CDR1 KGHSH and CDR2 LQKENI. Trimming left V 3 bases short and J 3 bases short, with 14 bases between. This CDR3 reads CASSPIRGRDTEAFF. For the CDR3, the DNA is TGTGCCAGCTCACCCATCCGGGGGCGGGACACTGAAGCTTTCTTT.

CDR3 sequence (DNA): TGCGCCAGCAGCCCCGGGACTTCGGGAGGAAACACCATATATTTT. Translation gives CASSPGTSGGNTIYF. This rearrangement joins TRBV5-1 to TRBJ1-3; D possibly corresponds to TRBD1 (5 bases). Per germline, CDR1 SGHRS and CDR2 YFSETQ. The CDR3 runs to 15 residues. Trimming cost V 4 bases and J 4 bases, with 15 bases left between them.

This clonotype was picked up many times. The gene calls are TRBV2 and TRBJ2-7; 8 positions agree with TRBD2. The trim removed 5 bases at V and 7 bases at J, leaving 7 bases unmatched. Germline CDR1 and CDR2: SNHLY and FYNNEI. The CDR3 is 13 residues long. The CDR3 DNA reads as TGTGCCAGCAGTTTACCGGGACTAGGGGAGCAGTACTTC. Amino acid sequence: CASSLPGLGEQYF.

This clonotype showed up many times. The chain recombines TRBV5-1 with TRBJ2-7; D uncertain. Germline values: CDR1 SGHRS, CDR2 YFSETQ. The CDR3 runs 13 residues. V was shortened by 3 bases and J by 4 bases, with 11 bases between the two germline ends. CDR3 in amino acids: CASSSPGYYEQYF. CDR3 nucleotide sequence: TGCGCCAGCAGCTCTCCCGGGTATTACGAGCAGTACTTC.

The J gene is TRBJ2-6, the V gene TRBV24-1, with 7 bases aligning to TRBD1. The CDR3 totals 17 residues. CDR1 and CDR2 (germline): KGHDR, SFDVKD. Trimming removed 4 bases from V and 0 bases from J; junction bases left unmatched: 5. The CDR3 nucleotides read TGTGCCACCAGTGACGACAGGGCCAACTCTGGGGCCAACGTCCTGACTTTC. Residues: CATSDDRANSGANVLTF.

This rearrangement joins TRBV7-3 to TRBJ1-1; D remains ambiguous. Germline lookup yields CDR1 SGHTA and CDR2 FQGTGA. This CDR3 is built from 14 residues. The V gene lost 1 base and the J gene lost 1 base, with 7 bases spanning the gap. The CDR3 region is CASSLKSQNTEAFF. The CDR3 DNA reads as TGTGCCAGCAGCTTAAAATCCCAGAACACTGAAGCTTTCTTT.

This clonotype was observed many times. The gene calls are TRBV12-3 or TRBV12-4 and TRBJ2-2, with 7 bases fitting TRBD2. This CDR3 is 15 amino acids long. Unmatched junction bases numbered 6, after V lost 3 bases and J lost 5 bases. The CDR3 loop reads CASSLRERGTGELFF. As DNA, the CDR3 is TGTGCCAGCAGTTTGCGGGAGCGCGGTACCGGGGAGCTGTTTTTT.

V gene TRBV12-3 or TRBV12-4 combines with J gene TRBJ2-2; 8 nucleotides line up with TRBD1. This CDR3 spans 15 amino acids. The V and J ends lost 5 bases and 5 bases, in that order; junction bases with no gene match: 7. This CDR3 reads CASSQNRGRTGELFF. Here the CDR3 DNA reads TGTGCCAGCAGTCAAAACAGGGGGAGAACCGGGGAGCTGTTTTTT.

This clonotype was recorded at least ten times. J is TRBJ2-5 and V is TRBV6-1; a possible D gene is TRBD2 (6 bases). CDR3 size: 13 residues. Trimming took off 7 bases at V and 5 bases at J, with 14 bases between the two ends. Germline CDR1 MNHNS, CDR2 SASEGT. DNA of the CDR3: TGTGCCAGCATCCGGGAGCGCAGGGAGACCCAGTACTTC. Translating it yields CASIRERRETQYF.

This clonotype was recorded at least ten times. This rearrangement joins TRBV30 to TRBJ1-1, with D perhaps matching TRBD1 (5 bases). V was shortened by 2 bases and J by 5 bases, with 9 bases between the two germline ends. This CDR3 spans 12 amino acids. The germline V gene encodes CDR1 GTSNPN and CDR2 SVGIG (reference sequence). The CDR3 loop reads CAWSPGRTEAFF. The CDR3 DNA follows: TGTGCCTGGAGTCCAGGGCGGACTGAAGCTTTCTTT.

This clonotype has at least ten counts. This chain uses TRBV15 with TRBJ1-6; D call uncertain. The germline V gene has CDR1 LNHNV and CDR2 YYDKDF (reference sequence). Between the trimmed V and J ends, which lost 1 base and 9 bases, there was a span of 13 bases. The CDR3 sequence is 15 residues long. As DNA, the CDR3 is TGTGCCACCAGCAGAGGGTGGCAGCAAGGTTCACCCCTCCACTTT. As protein: CATSRGWQQGSPLHF.

This clonotype was recorded at least ten times. The V gene is TRBV12-3 or TRBV12-4, the J gene TRBJ2-2, with D possibly called TRBD1 or TRBD2 (6 bases each). This CDR3 has 19 amino acids. Trimming took off 4 bases at V and 4 bases at J, with 25 bases between the two ends. The DNA of the CDR3 is TGTGCCAGCAGTTCTAGATATCGCGGGACACATAACCCCACCGGGGAGCTGTTTTTT. Its protein is CASSSRYRGTHNPTGELFF.

J is TRBJ2-7 and V is TRBV7-8; 7 nucleotides match TRBD1. Germline V gene data show CDR1 as SGHVS and CDR2 as FQNEAQ. CDR3 length: 14 amino acids. V shed 1 base and J 5 bases; nucleotides not matched to a gene: 5. CDR3 in amino acids: CASSLGQGFHEQYF. In nucleotides, the CDR3 is TGTGCCAGCAGCTTAGGACAGGGATTTCACGAGCAGTACTTC. The entire variable domain, with the rest obtained from reference TRBV7-8 and TRBJ2-7, is as follows: GAGVSQSPRYKVAKRGQDVALRCDPISGHVSLFWYQQALGQGPEFLTYFQNEAQLDKSGLPSDRFFAERPEGSVSTLKIQRTQQEDSAVYLCASSLGQGFHEQYFGPGTRLTVT.